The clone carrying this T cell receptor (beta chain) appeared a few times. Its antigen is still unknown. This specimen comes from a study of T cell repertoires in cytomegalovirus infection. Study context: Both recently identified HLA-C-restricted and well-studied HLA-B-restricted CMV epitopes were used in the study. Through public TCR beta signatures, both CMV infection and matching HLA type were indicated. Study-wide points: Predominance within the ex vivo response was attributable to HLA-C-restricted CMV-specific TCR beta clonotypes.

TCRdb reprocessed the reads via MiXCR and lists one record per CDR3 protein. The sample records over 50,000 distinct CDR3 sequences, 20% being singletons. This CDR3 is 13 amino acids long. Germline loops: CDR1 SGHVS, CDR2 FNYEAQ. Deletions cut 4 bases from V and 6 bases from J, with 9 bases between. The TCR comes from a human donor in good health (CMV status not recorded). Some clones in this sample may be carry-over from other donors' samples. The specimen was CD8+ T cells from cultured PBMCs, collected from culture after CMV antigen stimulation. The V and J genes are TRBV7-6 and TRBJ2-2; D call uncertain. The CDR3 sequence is CASSSDPSGELFF. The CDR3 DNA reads TGTGCCAGCAGCTCCGACCCTTCCGGGGAGCTGTTTTTT.